A selection of T cell receptor beta chains follows, all from one sample in a study of early T cells in non-severe SARS-CoV-2 infection. TCRdb ran MiXCR on the 5' RACE reads and lists one entry per CDR3 protein. In the table there are some 78,000 distinct CDR3 sequences, roughly 13% of which are singletons. Sequenced sample: whole blood. The receptors were sampled from an adult who was a healthcare worker with PCR-confirmed SARS-CoV-2 infection or an uninfected control (not recorded which). CDR3s include the opening cysteine and the closing phenylalanine or tryptophan. The D gene is left open where the match is weak. Some rows have no size entry. The others give once, few or many, or a class for an expanded clone.

>TRBV3-1|NA|NA|TRBJ2-7
TGTGCCAGCAGCGTCGGGGGCATGAGTCTCTACGAGCAGTACTTC
CASSVGGMSLYEQYF
>TRBV7-9|NA|many|TRBJ2-3
TGTGCCAGCAGCCCAAAAATACGAGAAACAGATACGCAGTATTTT
CASSPKIRETDTQYF
>TRBV7-2|TRBD2|NA|TRBJ2-1
TGTGCCAGCAGCACCCCGGGACTAGCGGGGGGGAGCTCCTACAATGAGCAGTTCTTC
CASSTPGLAGGSSYNEQFF
>TRBV28|NA|few|TRBJ1-4
TGTGCCAGCAGTTCGACAGGAATAAACGAAAAACTGTTTTTT
CASSSTGINEKLFF
>TRBV4-2|NA|few|TRBJ2-3
TGTGCCAGCAGCCAAGAATCCACTACGCAGTATTTT
CASSQESTTQYF
>TRBV11-2|TRBD2|medium-sized|TRBJ2-3
TGTGCCAGCAGCTCCCGGGGGGTCAAAGAAGATACGCAGTATTTT
CASSSRGVKEDTQYF
>TRBV2|NA|few|TRBJ1-1
TGTGCCAGCAGTGAAGCGCTTCGGGTAGGGGGCACTGAAGCTTTCTTT
CASSEALRVGGTEAFF
>TRBV2|TRBD2|few|TRBJ2-7
TGTGCCAGCAGAGAACTAGCGGGAGCTGAGCAGTACTTC
CASRELAGAEQYF
>TRBV29-1|NA|NA|TRBJ2-7
TGCAGCTATCTAGGGCAGGGCTACGAGCAGTACTTC
CSYLGQGYEQYF
>TRBV2|NA|NA|TRBJ1-4
TGTGCCAGCAGTGAAAAGACGGGAGTTAATGAAAAACTGTTTTTT
CASSEKTGVNEKLFF
>TRBV4-1|NA|NA|TRBJ2-7
TGCGCCAGCAGCCAAGACCCGGGGGTTTTCTACGAGCAGTACTTC
CASSQDPGVFYEQYF
>TRBV20-1|NA|many|TRBJ1-1
TGCAGTGCTAGAGATCGGACAGACACTGAAGCTTTCTTT
CSARDRTDTEAFF
>TRBV20-1|TRBD1|few|TRBJ1-3
TGCAGTGCCCTCCGGGACAGCTCTGGAAACACCATATATTTT
CSALRDSSGNTIYF
>TRBV7-2|NA|NA|TRBJ2-7
TGTGCCAGCAGCCCCCGTCGGGACGAGCAGTACTTC
CASSPRRDEQYF
>TRBV7-7|NA|many|TRBJ1-4
TGTGCCAGCAGCTTAAGGGTTAATGAAAAACTGTTTTTT
CASSLRVNEKLFF
>TRBV20-1|TRBD1|NA|TRBJ1-3
TGCAGTGCTAGAGATCCTCGGCCAGGGGGATCTCAAAGACGCTCTGGAAACACCATATATTTT
CSARDPRPGGSQRRSGNTIYF
>TRBV29-1|NA|NA|TRBJ2-7
TGCAGCGTGGCCGGGACGGGAAACTCTTACGAGCAGTACTTC
CSVAGTGNSYEQYF
>TRBV10-3|NA|NA|TRBJ2-7
TGTGCCATCAGTGAGTCCCAGGGAGGCCCCTACGAGCAGTACTTC
CAISESQGGPYEQYF
>TRBV6-5|TRBD1|NA|TRBJ1-1
TGTGCCAGCATCAAGGACAGGGGGAGCACTGAAGCTTTCTTT
CASIKDRGSTEAFF
>TRBV12-3/TRBV12-4|NA|NA|TRBJ2-5
TGTGCCAGCAGTCGAAGTTGGACAAACCAAGAGACCCAGTACTTC
CASSRSWTNQETQYF
>TRBV7-9|NA|NA|TRBJ2-3
TGTGCCAGCCTCACGGACAGCACAGATACGCAGTATTTT
CASLTDSTDTQYF
>TRBV9|TRBD2|NA|TRBJ2-2
TGTGCCAGCAGCCTTATAGGACTAGCGGACACCGGGGAGCTGTTTTTT
CASSLIGLADTGELFF
>TRBV5-6|NA|NA|TRBJ1-1
TGTGCCAGCAGCTTAGGACTGGTTCGGATGAACACTGAAGCTTTCTTT
CASSLGLVRMNTEAFF
>TRBV11-2|NA|many|TRBJ2-1
TGTGCCAGCAGCTTAACACACCACAATGAGCAGTTCTTC
CASSLTHHNEQFF
>TRBV5-4|NA|NA|TRBJ2-7
TGTGCCAGCAGCGCGAAGGAGGACCCGGGGGAGCAGTACTTC
CASSAKEDPGEQYF
>TRBV2|TRBD1|NA|TRBJ1-1
TGTGCCGCGATACCCGGACAGGGTGGCACTGAAGCTTTCTTT
CAAIPGQGGTEAFF
>TRBV20-1|TRBD2|few|TRBJ2-7
TGCAGTGCTAGAGATATAGCGGGGGACTCCTACGAGCAGTACTTC
CSARDIAGDSYEQYF
>TRBV7-9|NA|NA|TRBJ1-5
TGTGCCAGCAGCTTAAGAGGGGGTGATTATAGCAATCAGCCCCAGCATTTT
CASSLRGGDYSNQPQHF